Following are 8 T cell receptor beta chains from one sample sequenced in a study of cytomegalovirus exposure and HLA in healthy donors. The study ran its PCR with 60 Vbeta and 13 Jbeta primers. Clones were sequenced by immunoSEQ multiplex PCR, and TCRdb holds only the in-frame ones, with some missing. The profile covers under 150,000 clones, with around three quarters appearing a single time and 5% to 8% taken by the ten largest. Sequencing was carried out using PBMCs. The source of these receptors is a woman aged 35 to 49 in good health and CMV-seropositive.

In its sample, this clone was seen a few times. This sequence joins TRBV5-4 and TRBJ2-3; TRBD2 matches 14 bases. The CDR3 extends over 18 amino acids. The germline V gene encodes CDR1 SGHNT and CDR2 YYREEE (reference sequence). With V trimmed by 2 bases and J by 4 bases, 9 bases remained unmatched. CDR3 in amino acids: CASSFGLAGGPAADTQYF. The CDR3 DNA sequence: TGTGCCAGCAGCTTCGGACTAGCGGGAGGCCCGGCGGCAGATACGCAGTATTTT.

CDR3 residues: CASSQSRGNEQFF. Here the CDR3 DNA reads TGCGCCAGCAGTCAATCTAGGGGCAATGAGCAGTTCTTC. This rearrangement joins TRBV23-1 to TRBJ2-1, with D tentatively TRBD1 (5 bases). TRBV23-1 is an open reading frame whose function is uncertain. The CDR3 loop spans 13 amino acids. V was trimmed by 0 bases and J by 6 bases, leaving 6 bases between them.

This clone was counted once. The chain combines TRBV9 with TRBJ1-4; TRBD1 matches 7 bases. The length of the CDR3 is 15 residues. Germline lookup yields CDR1 SGDLS and CDR2 YYNGEE. V was clipped by 4 bases and J by 1 base; unmatched bases: 4. CDR3 in DNA: TGTGCCAGCAGCCCGTACAGGGGAACTAATGAAAAACTGTTTTTT. This codes for CASSPYRGTNEKLFF.

The rearrangement uses TRBV19 and TRBJ2-6; 8 bases match TRBD2. Germline V gene sequence: CDR1 LNHDA, CDR2 SQIVND (reference sequence). V gave up 3 bases and J gave up 0 bases; unmatched junction bases: 7. CDR3 length: 18 residues. In nucleotides, the CDR3 is TGTGCCAGTAGTATCTCTGCGGGAGGCCGCTCTGGGGCCAACGTCCTGACTTTC. Translating it yields CASSISAGGRSGANVLTF.

V gene TRBV9 combines with J gene TRBJ2-2; the D gene is possibly TRBD2 (6 bases). CDR1 SGDLS and CDR2 YYNGEE come from the germline V gene. With 0 bases removed from V and 0 bases from J, the gap between germline ends came to 6 bases. The CDR3 is 15 residues long. The CDR3 loop is CASSVGGTNTGELFF. CDR3 sequence (DNA): TGTGCCAGCAGCGTAGGCGGGACGAACACCGGGGAGCTGTTTTTT.

The CDR3 bases are TGTGCCAGCAGCCAGGGGACAGGGGGTGCCTACAATGAGCAGTTCTTC. This sequence encodes CASSQGTGGAYNEQFF. The J gene is TRBJ2-1, the V gene TRBV4-2; 11 nucleotides match TRBD1. Trimming at V came to 3 bases and at J to 2 bases, leaving 3 bases not matched to a gene. The germline V gene encodes CDR1 LGHNA and CDR2 YNFKEQ. This CDR3 contains 16 residues.

CDR3 amino acids: CASSLRGGGYTF. The CDR3 DNA reads TGTGCCAGCAGTTTAAGGGGGGGTGGCTACACCTTC. The chain employs TRBV28 and TRBJ1-2; weak D call: TRBD1 (6 bases). The V gene lost 2 bases and the J gene lost 7 bases, with 8 bases spanning the gap. Germline CDR1 is MDHEN and CDR2 is SYDVKM. The CDR3 is made up of 12 amino acids.

The chain joins TRBV29-1 to TRBJ2-5; a possible D gene is TRBD2 (6 bases). CDR1 SQVTM and CDR2 ANQGSEA come from the germline V gene. This CDR3 contains 14 residues. The CDR3 loop reads CSVGRNGGGETQYF. For the CDR3, the DNA is TGCAGTGTGGGAAGGAACGGTGGGGGGGAGACCCAGTACTTC.